Below are 5 T cell receptor beta chains sequenced from a single sample in a study of vaccination effects on CD4 cells after COVID-19. TCRdb keeps only in-frame clones here, not all; method: immunoSEQ multiplex PCR. The sample shows approximately 70,000 clones, 76% of them seen only once. Pools of viral peptides were used by the ViraFEST assay to expand antigen-specific CD4+ T cells ahead of sequencing. Isolation of CD4+ T cells took place after approximately 10 days of culture. Either the BNT162b2 or mRNA-1273 vaccine was given to participants in two doses. No cognate antigen is known for these TCRs. Material: CD4+ T cells from PBMCs cultured with HCoV-OC43 spike peptides, obtained after COVID-19 vaccination. Subset of the sample: HCoV-OC43 spike overlapping peptide pool stimulation. These receptors were obtained from a human donor who received a COVID-19 vaccine.

Here the CDR3 DNA reads TGTGCCAGTAGGGAAACAGGGACAACTGGCTACACCTTC. It encodes CASRETGTTGYTF. The chain recombines TRBV19 with TRBJ1-2, with D perhaps matching TRBD1 (6 bases). Germline assignment: CDR1 LNHDA and CDR2 SQIVND (reference sequence). V was trimmed by 6 bases and J by 7 bases, leaving 15 bases between them. The length of the CDR3 is 13 residues. Full variable domain (missing parts from reference TRBV19 and TRBJ1-2): DGGITQSPKYLFRKEGQNVTLSCEQNLNHDAMYWYRQDPGQGLRLIYYSQIVNDFQKGDIAEGYSVSREKKESFPLTVTSAQKNPTAFYLCASRETGTTGYTFGSGTRLTVV.

V usage is TRBV4-1 and J usage is TRBJ2-1; D gene unclear. This CDR3 has 13 amino acids. Trimming left V 1 base short and J 7 bases short, with 8 bases between. The germline CDR1 and CDR2 sequences are MGHRA and YSYEKL. CDR3 protein: CASSQVVGNEQFF. DNA of the CDR3: TGCGCCAGCAGCCAAGTGGTGGGTAATGAGCAGTTCTTC.

The table lists this clone with a few counts. The J gene is TRBJ1-3, the V gene TRBV28; D is unresolved. Germline CDR1 reads MDHEN; CDR2 reads SYDVKM. V was trimmed by 2 bases and J by 3 bases, leaving 5 bases between them. CDR3 length: 13 residues. This chain's CDR3 is CASSLQVGNTIYF. The CDR3 region has the DNA TGTGCCAGCAGTTTACAGGTTGGAAACACCATATATTTT.

This clone has only one observation. Here the CDR3 DNA reads TGTGCCAGCAGAGACCTCGACAGGGCCTATGGCTACACCTTC. Protein: CASRDLDRAYGYTF. J is TRBJ1-2 and V is TRBV3-1 (or the pseudogene TRBV3-2); 7 bases map to TRBD1. This CDR3 region has 14 residues. V dropped 6 bases and J dropped 4; count of bases not matched to a gene: 8. CDR1 LGHDT and CDR2 YNNKEL come from the germline V gene (reference sequence).

The chain links TRBV19 to TRBJ1-2; D not resolved. The CDR3 has 14 amino acids. Germline lookup yields CDR1 LNHDA and CDR2 SQIVND (reference sequence). V was clipped by 7 bases and J by 0 bases, with 12 bases between them. In nucleotides, the CDR3 is TGTGCCAGTAAAGATGCACCCTCTAACTATGGCTACACCTTC. Translating it yields CASKDAPSNYGYTF.